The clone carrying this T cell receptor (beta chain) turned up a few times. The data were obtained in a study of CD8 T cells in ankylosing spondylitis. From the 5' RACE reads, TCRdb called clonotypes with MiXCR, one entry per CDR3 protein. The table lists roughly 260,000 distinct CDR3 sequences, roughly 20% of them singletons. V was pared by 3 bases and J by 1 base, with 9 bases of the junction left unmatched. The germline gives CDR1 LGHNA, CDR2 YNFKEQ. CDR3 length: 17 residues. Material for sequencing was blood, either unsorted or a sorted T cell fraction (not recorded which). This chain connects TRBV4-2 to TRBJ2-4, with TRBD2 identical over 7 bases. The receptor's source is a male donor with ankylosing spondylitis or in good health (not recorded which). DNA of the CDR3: TGTGCCAGCAGCCAGTCGGGGGGTCAGAGGGCCAAAAACATTCAGTACTTC. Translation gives CASSQSGGQRAKNIQYF.